Listed below are T cell receptor beta chains from one sample, sequenced in a study of cytomegalovirus exposure and HLA in healthy donors. The assay was immunoSEQ multiplex PCR, and TCRdb's table has in-frame clones only and misses some. The table has about 78,000 clones, 72% seen once; the top ten hold around 10%. Sequenced material: PBMCs. These receptors were obtained from a woman aged 35 to 49 in good health and CMV-seropositive. Each CDR3 is given with its conserved first and last residue. The D gene is left open where the match is weak. Size values are once, few and many counts, or a class for expanded clones, and some rows have none.

>TRBD1|TRBV4-2|NA|TRBJ1-5
CASSQDSAGQREGGPQHF
TGTGCCAGCAGCCAAGATAGTGCGGGACAGCGAGAGGGTGGGCCCCAGCATTTT
>NA|TRBV30|NA|TRBJ2-5
CAWSFNQETQYF
TGTGCCTGGAGTTTCAACCAAGAGACCCAGTACTTC
>NA|TRBV5-1|NA|TRBJ2-3
CASSPRLGQGLASDTQYF
TGCGCCAGCAGCCCGCGACTAGGACAGGGACTAGCTTCAGATACGCAGTATTTT
>NA|TRBV6-5|once|TRBJ1-2
CASRLQGSPNYGYTF
TGTGCCAGCAGGCTTCAGGGCTCTCCTAACTATGGCTACACCTTC
>NA|TRBV30|NA|TRBJ2-1
CAWSSTYNEQFF
TGTGCCTGGAGTTCGACTTACAATGAGCAGTTCTTC
>NA|TRBV7-9|once|TRBJ1-1
CASSSGSFGFDTEAFF
TGTGCCAGCAGCTCCGGGAGTTTCGGGTTCGACACTGAAGCTTTCTTT
>TRBD2|TRBV9|few|TRBJ2-5
CASSVGRSGGQETQYF
TGTGCCAGCAGCGTAGGGCGTAGCGGGGGTCAAGAGACCCAGTACTTC
>NA|TRBV30|NA|TRBJ2-1
CAWRGPAGVPNEQFF
TGTGCCTGGAGAGGCCCGGCAGGGGTCCCCAATGAGCAGTTCTTC
>NA|TRBV6-1|NA|TRBJ2-7
CASSPDSSYEQYF
TGTGCCAGCAGCCCCGACTCCTCCTACGAGCAGTACTTC
>NA|TRBV7-9|NA|TRBJ1-3
CASSRPGGNTIYF
TGTGCCAGCAGTCGCCCAGGCGGAAACACCATATATTTT
>TRBD2|TRBV11-2|NA|TRBJ2-3
CASMGLAGVADTQYF
TGTGCCAGCATGGGTCTAGCGGGGGTAGCAGATACGCAGTATTTT
>NA|TRBV5-6|NA|TRBJ2-7
CASSSRGSYLYYEQYF
TGTGCCAGCAGCTCTCGCGGCAGCTACTTATACTACGAGCAGTACTTC
>TRBD1|TRBV5-6|NA|TRBJ1-1
CASSLGQGRVSEAFF
TGTGCCAGCAGCCTGGGACAGGGCAGGGTTTCGGAAGCTTTCTTT
>NA|TRBV25-1|NA|TRBJ2-2
CASSPTPSYGELFF
TGTGCCAGCAGCCCTACGCCCTCATACGGGGAGCTGTTTTTT
>NA|TRBV10-1|few|TRBJ1-4
CASSDSSTNEKLFF
TGCGCCAGCAGCGATAGTTCAACTAATGAAAAACTGTTTTTT
>TRBD1|TRBV5-8|NA|TRBJ1-3
CASSLEGTGSGNTIYF
TGTGCCAGCAGCTTGGAGGGGACAGGGTCCGGAAACACCATATATTTT
>TRBD2|TRBV19|NA|TRBJ2-5
CASIGGSGGPGETQYF
TGTGCCAGTATTGGGGGTAGCGGGGGGCCGGGGGAGACCCAGTACTTC
>NA|TRBV5-6|NA|TRBJ1-2
CASSSAAGAGGYTF
TGTGCCAGCAGCTCCGCAGCAGGGGCGGGTGGCTACACCTTC
>TRBD1|TRBV5-1|NA|TRBJ2-7
CASSLQGGYGEQYF
TGCGCCAGCAGCTTGCAAGGGGGCTATGGCGAGCAGTACTTC
>TRBD1|TRBV30|NA|TRBJ2-7
CAWSFGRTGGLEQYF
TGTGCCTGGAGTTTTGGTCGCACAGGGGGTCTCGAGCAGTACTTC
>NA|TRBV19|NA|TRBJ1-1
CASSKSTVNTEAFF
TGTGCCAGTAGTAAGTCGACAGTTAACACTGAAGCTTTCTTT
>NA|TRBV6-1|few|TRBJ2-7
CASSEGRAFLIEQYF
TGTGCCAGCAGTGAAGGCAGGGCGTTCCTCATCGAGCAGTACTTC
>NA|TRBV15|once|TRBJ2-1
CATSRDEGSYLSRSYNEQFF
TGTGCCACCAGCAGAGATGAGGGTAGCTACCTATCCCGCTCCTACAATGAGCAGTTCTTC
>NA|TRBV15|NA|TRBJ2-7
CATSRRDYEQYF
TGTGCCACCAGCAGACGGGACTACGAGCAGTACTTC
>TRBD1|TRBV19|once|TRBJ2-7
CASSRSTGGPDEQYF
TGTGCCAGTAGTAGATCTACAGGGGGCCCGGACGAGCAGTACTTC
>NA|TRBV7-9|NA|TRBJ2-2
CASSYRGTTTGELFF
TGTGCCAGCAGCTATCGGGGTACAACGACCGGGGAGCTGTTTTTT
>NA|TRBV5-1|many|TRBJ2-5
CASSLAGTQKETQYF
TGCGCCAGCAGCTTGGCCGGGACACAAAAAGAGACCCAGTACTTC
>TRBD2|TRBV7-2|NA|TRBJ2-2
CASSSRRLAGGLTFGELFF
TGTGCCAGCAGCTCCCGACGACTAGCGGGAGGGTTGACGTTCGGGGAGCTGTTTTTT